This TCR beta chain is from a study of blood T cell repertoires in COVID-19. In germline, CDR1 is SEHNR, CDR2 FQNEAQ (reference sequence). After removal of 10 bases from V and 4 bases from J, the junction contained 7 bases not matched to a gene. CDR3 size: 14 residues. Assay: immunoSEQ multiplex PCR; the TCRdb copy retains only in-frame clones and omits some. This sample carries 150,000 to 200,000 clones, more than 75% of them seen once, and the ten largest clones take 1% to 1.5%. Living in roughly 23 US areas, the participants were between about 18 and 95 years of age. Cohort assignment relied on participant-reported clinical history.

The specimen sequenced was PBMCs or T cells enriched from blood (not recorded which). The receptor was isolated from a human donor with acute COVID-19. The donor label of this sample is uncertain. V is TRBV7-9 and J is TRBJ2-1, with 10 bases identical to TRBD1. The DNA of the CDR3 is TGTGCCATCCGCCGGGACAGGGGATACAATGAGCAGTTCTTC. Amino acids: CAIRRDRGYNEQFF.